The table lists the clone carrying this T cell receptor (beta chain) with a count of one. TCRdb analysed the 5' RACE reads with MiXCR anew, one entry per CDR3 protein. The sample comprises about 200,000 distinct CDR3 sequences, 9% to 10% of which are singletons, and approximately 3.3% rests with the top ten. The data belong to a study of T-cell memory formation after mild COVID-19. The CDR3 totals 13 residues. V dropped 6 bases and J dropped 0 bases, with 6 bases sitting between them. Sequencing input: PBMCs or a T cell subset sorted from them (not recorded which). This clonotype was sampled from a man between 18 and 29 years old who had mild COVID-19 (a few samples of this study predate the infection). Cell type and time point are not known. V gene TRBV12-3 or TRBV12-4 combines with J gene TRBJ1-3; D unclear. In DNA form, the CDR3 reads TGTGCCAGCAGCGAGAGCTCTGGAAACACCATATATTTT. This sequence encodes CASSESSGNTIYF.